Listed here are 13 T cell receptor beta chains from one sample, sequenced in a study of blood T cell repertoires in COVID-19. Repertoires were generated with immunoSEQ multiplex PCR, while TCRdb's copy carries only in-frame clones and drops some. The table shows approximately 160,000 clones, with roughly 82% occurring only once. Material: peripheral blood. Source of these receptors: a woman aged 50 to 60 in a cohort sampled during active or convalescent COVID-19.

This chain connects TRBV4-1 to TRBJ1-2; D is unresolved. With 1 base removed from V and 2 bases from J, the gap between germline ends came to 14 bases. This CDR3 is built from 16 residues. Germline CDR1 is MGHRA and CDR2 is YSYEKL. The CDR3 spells CASSQGWRAINYGYTF. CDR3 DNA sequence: TGCGCCAGCAGCCAAGGATGGCGGGCCATCAACTATGGCTACACCTTC.

The CDR3 sequence is CASSPPSRGYTDTQYF. The CDR3 DNA reads as TGTGCCAGCTCACCACCGAGTCGGGGTTACACAGATACGCAGTATTTT. This chain joins TRBV18 and TRBJ2-3, with D possibly TRBD2 on 5 matching bases. This CDR3 comprises 16 residues. Germline CDR1 is KGHSH and CDR2 is LQKENI. V dropped 0 bases and J dropped 2 bases, with 12 bases sitting between them. The variable domain in full, with the rest retrieved from reference TRBV18 and TRBJ2-3, is NAGVMQNPRHLVRRRGQEARLRCSPMKGHSHVYWYRQLPEEGLKFMVYLQKENIIDESGMPKERFSAEFPKEGPSILRIQQVVRGDSAAYFCASSPPSRGYTDTQYFGPGTRLTVL.

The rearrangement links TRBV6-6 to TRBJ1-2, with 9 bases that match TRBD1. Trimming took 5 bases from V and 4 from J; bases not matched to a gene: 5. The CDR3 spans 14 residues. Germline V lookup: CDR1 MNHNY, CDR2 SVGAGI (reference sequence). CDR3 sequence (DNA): TGTGCCAGCAGTGGGGACAGGGTGGCCTATGGCTACACCTTC. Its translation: CASSGDRVAYGYTF.

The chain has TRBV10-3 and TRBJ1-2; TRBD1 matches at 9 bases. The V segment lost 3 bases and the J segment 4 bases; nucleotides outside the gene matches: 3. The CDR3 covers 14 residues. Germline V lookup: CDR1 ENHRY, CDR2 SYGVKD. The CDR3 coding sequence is TGTGCCATCAGTGACTGGGGACAGGGCTATGGCTACACCTTC. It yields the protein CAISDWGQGYGYTF.

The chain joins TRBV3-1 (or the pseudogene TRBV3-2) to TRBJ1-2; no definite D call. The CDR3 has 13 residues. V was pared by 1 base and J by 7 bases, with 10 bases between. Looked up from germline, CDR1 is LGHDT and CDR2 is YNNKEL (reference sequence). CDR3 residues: CASSQGTSGGYTF. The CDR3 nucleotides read TGTGCCAGCAGCCAAGGTACTTCGGGTGGCTACACCTTC.

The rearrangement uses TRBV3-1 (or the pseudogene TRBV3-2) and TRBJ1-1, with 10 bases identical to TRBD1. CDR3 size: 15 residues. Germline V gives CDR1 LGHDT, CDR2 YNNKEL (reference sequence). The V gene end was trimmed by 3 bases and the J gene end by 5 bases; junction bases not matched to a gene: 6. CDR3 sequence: CASSQTGGARTEAFF. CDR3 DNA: TGTGCCAGCAGCCAGACAGGGGGCGCGAGGACTGAAGCTTTCTTT.

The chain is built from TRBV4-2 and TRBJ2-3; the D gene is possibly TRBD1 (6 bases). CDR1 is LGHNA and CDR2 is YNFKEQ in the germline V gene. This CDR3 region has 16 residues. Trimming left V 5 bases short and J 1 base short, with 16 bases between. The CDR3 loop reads CASSYGTPLGTDTQYF. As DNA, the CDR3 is TGTGCCAGCAGCTACGGGACACCCCTCGGCACAGATACGCAGTATTTT.

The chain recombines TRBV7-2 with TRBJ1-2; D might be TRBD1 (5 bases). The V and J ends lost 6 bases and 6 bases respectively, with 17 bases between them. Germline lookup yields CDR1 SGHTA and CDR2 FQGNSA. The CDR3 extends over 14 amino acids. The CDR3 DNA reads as TGTGCCAGCAGATCAAACCCGGGGGAGGATGGCTACACCTTC. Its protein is CASRSNPGEDGYTF. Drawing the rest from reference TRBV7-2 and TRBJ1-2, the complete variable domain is GAGVSQSPSNKVTEKGKDVELRCDPISGHTALYWYRQSLGQGLEFLIYFQGNSAPDKSGLPSDRFSAERTGGSVSTLTIQRTQQEDSAVYLCASRSNPGEDGYTFGSGTRLTVV.

CDR3 region: CASSSRGRGVKTQYF. The CDR3 DNA sequence: TGTGCCAGCAGCTCCAGGGGGCGCGGAGTCAAGACCCAGTACTTC. The chain has TRBV7-9 and TRBJ2-5; 8 bases line up with TRBD1. The CDR3 loop spans 15 amino acids. V lost 4 bases and J lost 6; bases outside the gene matches: 10. Germline CDR1 and CDR2: SEHNR and FQNEAQ (reference sequence). The full variable domain, completed using reference TRBV7-9 and TRBJ2-5, is DTGVSQNPRHKITKRGQNVTFRCDPISEHNRLYWYRQTLGQGPEFLTYFQNEAQLEKSRLLSDRFSAERPKGSFSTLEIQRTEQGDSAMYLCASSSRGRGVKTQYFGPGTRLLVL.

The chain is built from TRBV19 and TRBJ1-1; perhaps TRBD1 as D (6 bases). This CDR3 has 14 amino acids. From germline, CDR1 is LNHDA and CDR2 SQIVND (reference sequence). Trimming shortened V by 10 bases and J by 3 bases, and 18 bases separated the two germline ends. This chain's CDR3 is CAIKQGWTDTEAFF. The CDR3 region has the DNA TGTGCCATCAAACAGGGTTGGACGGACACTGAAGCTTTCTTT.

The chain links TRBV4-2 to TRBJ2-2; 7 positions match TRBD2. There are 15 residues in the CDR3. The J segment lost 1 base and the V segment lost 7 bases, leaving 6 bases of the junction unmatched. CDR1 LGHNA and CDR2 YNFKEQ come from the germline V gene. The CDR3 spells CASTQRGENTGELFF. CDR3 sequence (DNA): TGTGCCAGCACCCAGCGGGGTGAGAACACCGGGGAGCTGTTTTTT.

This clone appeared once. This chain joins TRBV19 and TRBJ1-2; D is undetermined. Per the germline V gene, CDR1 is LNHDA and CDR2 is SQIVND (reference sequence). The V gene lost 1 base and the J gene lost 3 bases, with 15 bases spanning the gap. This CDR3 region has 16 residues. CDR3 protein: CASSIVRQAGDYGYTF. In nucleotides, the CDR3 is TGTGCCAGTAGTATAGTCCGTCAGGCGGGTGACTATGGCTACACCTTC.

The CDR3 bases are TGTGCCAGCAGTTCCGAGAGGCCAAGCTACTGGGACGAGCAGTACTTC. This translates into CASSSERPSYWDEQYF. This chain connects TRBV6-2 or TRBV6-3 to TRBJ2-7; D is unclear. Germline CDR1 is MNHEY and CDR2 is SVGEGT. The ends were cut back, 4 bases at V and 5 bases at J, with 21 bases in the middle. The CDR3 is 16 amino acids.